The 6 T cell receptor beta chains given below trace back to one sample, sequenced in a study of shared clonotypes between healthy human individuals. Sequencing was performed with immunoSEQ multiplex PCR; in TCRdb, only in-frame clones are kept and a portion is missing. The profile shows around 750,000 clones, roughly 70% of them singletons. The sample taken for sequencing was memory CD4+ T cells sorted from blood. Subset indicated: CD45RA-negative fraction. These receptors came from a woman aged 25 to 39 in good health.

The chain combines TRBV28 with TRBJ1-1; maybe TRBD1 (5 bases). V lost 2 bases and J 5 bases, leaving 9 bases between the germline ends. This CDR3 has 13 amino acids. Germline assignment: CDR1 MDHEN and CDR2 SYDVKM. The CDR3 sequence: CASSLGAGTEAFF. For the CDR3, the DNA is TGTGCCAGCAGTTTAGGGGCGGGAACTGAAGCTTTCTTT.

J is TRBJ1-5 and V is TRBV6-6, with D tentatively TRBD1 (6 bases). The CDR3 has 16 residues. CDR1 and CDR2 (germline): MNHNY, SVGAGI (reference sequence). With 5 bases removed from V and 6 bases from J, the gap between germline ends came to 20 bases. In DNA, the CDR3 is TGTGCCAGCAGTCAAACACAGGGCCTGCGAGGTCAGCCCCAGCATTTT. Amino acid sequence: CASSQTQGLRGQPQHF.

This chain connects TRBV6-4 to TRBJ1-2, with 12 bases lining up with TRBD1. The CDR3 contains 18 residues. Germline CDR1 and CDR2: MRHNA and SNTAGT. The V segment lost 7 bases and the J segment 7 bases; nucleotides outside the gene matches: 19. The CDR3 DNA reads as TGTGCCAGCACAGCCAACCCCGGGACAGGGGGCTTTTCTCGTGGCTACACCTTC. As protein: CASTANPGTGGFSRGYTF.

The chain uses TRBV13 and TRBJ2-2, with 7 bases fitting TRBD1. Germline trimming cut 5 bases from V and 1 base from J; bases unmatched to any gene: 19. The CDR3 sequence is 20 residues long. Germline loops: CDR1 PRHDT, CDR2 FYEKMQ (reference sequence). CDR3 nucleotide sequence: TGTGCCAGCAGCCGTTTCGATTCCGCCCTGACAGGGTTGAACACCGGGGAGCTGTTTTTT. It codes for CASSRFDSALTGLNTGELFF.

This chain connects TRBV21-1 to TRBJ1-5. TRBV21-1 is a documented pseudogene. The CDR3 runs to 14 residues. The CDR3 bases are TGTGCCAGCAGCAGGGGGGGACTTAATCAGCCCCAGCATTTT. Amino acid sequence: CASSRGGLNQPQHF.

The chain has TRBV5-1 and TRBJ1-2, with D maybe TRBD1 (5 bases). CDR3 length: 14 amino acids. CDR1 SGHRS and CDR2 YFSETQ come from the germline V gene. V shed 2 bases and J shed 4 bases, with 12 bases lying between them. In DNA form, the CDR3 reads TGCGCCAGCAGCTTAGGCAGGGTGACCTATGGCTACACCTTC. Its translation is CASSLGRVTYGYTF.